This is a list of T cell receptor beta chains from one sample in a study of beta chain features in type 1 diabetes. Generated by immunoSEQ multiplex PCR, the TCRdb table keeps only in-frame clones and is missing some. The table has some 45,000 clones, 51% seen once. The sample consisted of Tregs from blood. These receptors originate from a woman aged 18-30 years in good health. The CDR3 runs from the conserved cysteine through the conserved F or W.

v_call	j_call	cdr3_aa
TRBV6-5	TRBJ2-1	CASHPGGLNNEQFF
TRBV6-5	TRBJ1-1	CASSLTRVTEAFF
TRBV27	TRBJ2-5	CASSPGGWASQETQYF
TRBV6-5	TRBJ1-1	CASSLTGPWKAFF
TRBV28	TRBJ1-5	CASSLWVARSNQPQHF
TRBV7-8	TRBJ1-5	CASSGRQGRSNQPQHF
TRBV21-1	TRBJ2-7	CASSKRRSPISHEQYF
TRBV15	TRBJ2-3	CATNTISGGFLGDTQYF
TRBV28	TRBJ1-3	CASSPQNSGNTIYF
TRBV10-1	TRBJ1-5	CASSGTTSGNQPQHF
TRBV6-1	TRBJ2-5	CASSEWGFPETQYF
TRBV5-1	TRBJ1-1	CASKIRPGKGTEAFF
TRBV7-2	TRBJ1-1	CASSPPPSAGVATEAFF
TRBV7-2	TRBJ1-5	CASSPGQNQPQHF
TRBV21-1	TRBJ2-7	CASSMENYEQYF
TRBV9	TRBJ2-5	CASSVGYTLGETQYF
TRBV18	TRBJ2-3	CASSPETDTQYF
TRBV7-2	TRBJ2-7	CASSLTSIRFSSYEQYF
TRBV4-2	TRBJ1-3	CASSQEQGNTIYF
TRBV9	TRBJ2-3	CASSVAVTDTQYF
TRBV7-2	TRBJ2-1	CASNPGTSAPNEQFF
TRBV6-5	TRBJ2-4	CASSLAGDKNIQYF
TRBV5-6	TRBJ1-1	CASIPPKAFF
TRBV30	TRBJ2-7	CAWSGGTGAHEQYF
TRBV29-1	TRBJ2-7	CSAIYRANYEQYF
TRBV28	TRBJ2-3	CASAARGMGTDTQYF
TRBV30	TRBJ2-7	CAWSDGTGRFYEQYF
TRBV19	TRBJ2-1	CASSIELAGGPGNEQFF
TRBV5-6	TRBJ2-2	CASSSGYRVNTGELFF
TRBV2	TRBJ2-5	CASHRRGETQYF
TRBV7-2	TRBJ2-7	CASSLDRGNEQYF
TRBV5-1	TRBJ1-1	CASSFNRGTEAFF
TRBV18	TRBJ1-1	CASSPTGALNTEAFF